This passage covers 5 T cell receptor beta chains from one sample sequenced in a study of blood T cell repertoires in COVID-19. TCRdb keeps only in-frame clones here, not all; method: immunoSEQ multiplex PCR. The table records approximately 220,000 clones, 85% of them present only once. Specimen: PBMCs or T cells enriched from blood (not recorded which). These receptors all stem from a man aged 35 to 55 who had recovered from COVID-19.

The V gene is TRBV7-6, the J gene TRBJ2-1, with D tentatively TRBD2 (5 bases). Between the trimmed V and J ends, which lost 5 bases and 8 bases, there was a span of 13 bases. The germline V gene has CDR1 SGHVS and CDR2 FNYEAQ. The CDR3 runs 13 residues. The CDR3 region has the DNA TGTGCCAGCAGCCCTCCGGGAATCCATGAGCAGTTCTTC. Translated: CASSPPGIHEQFF.

V usage is TRBV23-1 and J usage is TRBJ2-5; unclear D gene. TRBV23-1 is an ORF, and what it does is uncertain. Trimming removed 0 bases at V and 3 bases at J, with 38 bases between. The CDR3 has 24 residues. The CDR3 spells CASSQSCFGGKNQATTEEKETQYF. DNA of the CDR3: TGCGCCAGCAGTCAATCTTGTTTCGGTGGCAAGAACCAGGCTACCACCGAAGAAAAAGAGACCCAGTACTTC.

V usage is TRBV7-9 and J usage is TRBJ2-1; 10 bases fit TRBD1. V lost 10 bases and J lost 8; bases outside the gene matches: 11. Germline-derived CDR1 and CDR2 are SEHNR and FQNEAQ (reference sequence). This CDR3 comprises 14 residues. In DNA, the CDR3 is TGTGCCACTGTCGTGGGACAGGGGTACGATGAGCAGTTCTTC. This sequence encodes CATVVGQGYDEQFF.

The chain uses TRBV18 and TRBJ1-1; D unresolved. CDR1 KGHSH and CDR2 LQKENI come from the germline V gene. V lost 3 bases and J 1 base, leaving 9 bases between the germline ends. The CDR3 has 14 residues. The CDR3 loop is CASSPLGENTEAFF. The CDR3 DNA follows: TGTGCCAGCTCACCCCTCGGAGAGAACACTGAAGCTTTCTTT. Full variable domain (remainder filled in from reference TRBV18 and TRBJ1-1): NAGVMQNPRHLVRRRGQEARLRCSPMKGHSHVYWYRQLPEEGLKFMVYLQKENIIDESGMPKERFSAEFPKEGPSILRIQQVVRGDSAAYFCASSPLGENTEAFFGQGTRLTVV.

This rearrangement joins TRBV2 to TRBJ1-2, with 8 nucleotides matching TRBD1. Losses at the gene ends were 9 bases for V and 8 bases for J; bases not matched to a gene: 11. The length of the CDR3 is 13 residues. Per germline, CDR1 SNHLY and CDR2 FYNNEI. CDR3 coding DNA: TGTGCCAGTTGGCTAGGACAGGGCAAAGGCTACACCTTC. Translation: CASWLGQGKGYTF.